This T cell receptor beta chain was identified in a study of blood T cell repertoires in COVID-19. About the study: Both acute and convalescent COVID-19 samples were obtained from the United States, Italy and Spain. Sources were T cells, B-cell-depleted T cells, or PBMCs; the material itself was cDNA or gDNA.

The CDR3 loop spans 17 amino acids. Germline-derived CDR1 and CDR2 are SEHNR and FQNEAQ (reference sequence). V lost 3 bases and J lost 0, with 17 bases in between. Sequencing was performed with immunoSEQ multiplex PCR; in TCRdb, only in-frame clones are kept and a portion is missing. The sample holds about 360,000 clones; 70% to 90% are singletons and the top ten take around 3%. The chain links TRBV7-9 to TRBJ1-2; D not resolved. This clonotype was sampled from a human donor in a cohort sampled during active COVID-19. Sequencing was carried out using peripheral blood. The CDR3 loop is CASSLDTGPLANYGYTF. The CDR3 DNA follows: TGTGCCAGCAGCTTGGATACGGGTCCCTTAGCTAACTATGGCTACACCTTC.